The source of this T cell receptor (beta chain) is a study of early T cells in non-severe SARS-CoV-2 infection. As for the study in general: Unsorted whole-blood RNA was sequenced in bulk, leaving chains unpaired.

Individual cDNA molecules were tagged with unique molecular identifiers. Each CDR3 protein is one row after TCRdb ran MiXCR on the 5' RACE reads. The data show tens of thousands of distinct CDR3 sequences, with 15% seen just once and about 9.1% held by the top ten. A remark on this clonotype: Antigen unknown.

Findings of the study overall: VDJdb matching favored anti-spike CD8 responses, missing private and CD4 specificities.

This receptor was taken from an adult who was a healthcare worker with PCR-confirmed SARS-CoV-2 infection or an uninfected control (not recorded which). The sequences come from whole blood, collected at baseline.

This CDR3 reads CASSQRLKTGTNSPLHF. The DNA for the CDR3 is TGTGCCAGCAGCCAACGTTTAAAGACGGGAACCAATTCACCCCTCCACTTT. V usage is TRBV5-8 and J usage is TRBJ1-6; D gene ambiguous. Germline lookup yields CDR1 SGHTS and CDR2 YDEGEE. V lost 4 bases to trimming and J lost 7 bases, with 21 bases between them. This CDR3 is 17 amino acids long. Using reference TRBV5-8 and TRBJ1-6 for the parts outside the CDR3, the full variable domain is EAGVTQSPTHLIKTRGQQATLRCSPISGHTSVYWYQQALGLGLQFLLWYDEGEERNRGNFPPRFSGRQFPNYSSELNVNALELEDSALYLCASSQRLKTGTNSPLHFGNGTRLTVT.